This entry lists 31 T cell receptor beta chains sequenced from one sample in a study of regulatory T cells in long-lasting Graves disease. For TCR beta, libraries came from iRepertoire HTBI primers and Arm-PCR of CDR3 regions. TCRdb fed the multiplex PCR reads into MiXCR, producing one record per CDR3 protein. The sample lists 350,000 to 550,000 distinct CDR3 sequences, around 15% occurring once. The time point is: newly diagnosed GD, antithyroid drugs for less than 3 months. RNA extracted from PBMCs served as the sequencing template. These same records also appear under a second study, on T cells in Graves' hyperthyroidism and ophthalmopathy.

Sequenced material: peripheral blood mononuclear cells (PBMCs), taken at new diagnosis, from a patient treated with antithyroid drugs. Receptors were obtained from a woman younger than 35 with Graves disease.

This clonotype was observed a handful of times. V and J are TRBV14 and TRBJ2-1, with TRBD2 identical over 9 bases. The CDR3 contains 15 residues. V shed 4 bases and J 5 bases; nucleotides not matched to a gene: 6. From germline, CDR1 is SGHDN and CDR2 FVKESK. This CDR3 is CASSRGTSWHNEQFF. CDR3 DNA sequence: TGTGCCAGCAGCCGAGGGACTAGCTGGCACAATGAGCAGTTCTTC.

This rearrangement joins TRBV4-3 to TRBJ2-3; 12 positions agree with TRBD2. The CDR3 length is 17 residues. With 0 bases clipped from V and 5 bases from J, the junction kept 6 bases outside the gene matches. Germline CDR1 LGHNA, CDR2 YSLEER. The CDR3 loop is CASSQEPLAGGLDTQYF. The CDR3 nucleotides are TGCGCCAGCAGCCAAGAACCACTAGCGGGAGGTTTAGATACGCAGTATTTT.

A few counts support this clonotype. Just one base apart from a much larger clone, this may be a read error. This chain uses TRBV6-1 with TRBJ2-5; 7 bases fit TRBD1. The junction had 24 bases not matched to a gene; V was cut back by 6 bases and J by 2 bases. This CDR3 is 20 amino acids long. Germline CDR1 is MNHNS and CDR2 is SASEGT. CDR3 in DNA: TGTGCCAGCAGCTATAGCCTGACGAGACAGGGAATGAGAGGGCAAGAGACCCAGTACTTC. Protein product: CASSYSLTRQGMRGQETQYF.

The J gene is TRBJ1-2, the V gene TRBV20-1; D unclear. Germline CDR1 reads DFQATT; CDR2 reads SNEGSKA (reference sequence). CDR3 length equals 13 residues. V was pared by 3 bases and J by 8 bases, with 16 bases between. The CDR3 spells CSARWAPMGGYTF. The DNA of the CDR3 is TGCAGTGCTAGGTGGGCCCCTATGGGCGGCTACACCTTC.

The genes are TRBV6-9 and TRBJ1-4; unclear D gene. V was trimmed by 3 bases and J by 5 bases, leaving 10 bases between them. The CDR3 runs to 14 residues. The V gene's germline CDR1 is MNHGY and CDR2 SVAAGI. This CDR3 reads CASSYQWGNEKLFF. CDR3 bases: TGTGCCAGCAGTTACCAGTGGGGAAATGAAAAACTGTTTTTT.

CDR3 residues: CASSKLQGVSNEQFF. Written as DNA, the CDR3 is TGTGCCAGTAGTAAACTACAGGGGGTCTCCAATGAGCAGTTCTTC. V gene TRBV19 combines with J gene TRBJ2-1, with 8 bases matching TRBD1. The CDR3 consists of 15 residues. With 4 bases clipped from V and 6 bases from J, the junction kept 8 bases outside the gene matches. Germline V gene sequence: CDR1 LNHDA, CDR2 SQIVND (reference sequence).

This clonotype came up many times. The chain has TRBV27 and TRBJ2-3; the D gene is possibly TRBD2 (6 bases). The CDR3 sequence is 16 residues long. V was cut by 5 bases and J by 3 bases, with 18 bases left in between. In germline, CDR1 is MNHEY, CDR2 SMNVEV (reference sequence). CDR3 protein: CASSINRDSGTDTQYF. The CDR3 nucleotides read TGTGCCAGCAGTATCAACCGGGACTCTGGGACAGATACGCAGTATTTT.

This clonotype was counted many times. This chain joins TRBV20-1 and TRBJ2-5, with 7 bases identical to TRBD2. Germline V gene sequence: CDR1 DFQATT, CDR2 SNEGSKA (reference sequence). The V and J ends lost 1 base and 4 bases, in that order; junction bases with no gene match: 0. The CDR3 totals 12 residues. The DNA of the CDR3 is TGCAGTGCTAGAGGACTAGCAGAGACCCAGTACTTC. Translating it yields CSARGLAETQYF.

This clonotype was counted ten times or more. DNA of the CDR3: TGTGCCAGCAGTGACGAGCCCGGGCGGGTTACTGAAGCTTTCTTT. It yields the protein CASSDEPGRVTEAFF. V gene TRBV6-1 combines with J gene TRBJ1-1; no clear D gene. V lost 3 bases and J 5 bases, leaving 16 bases between the germline ends. The CDR3 extends over 15 amino acids. Germline V gives CDR1 MNHNS, CDR2 SASEGT.

The chain is built from TRBV14 and TRBJ2-7; 10 positions match TRBD1. Germline V lookup: CDR1 SGHDN, CDR2 FVKESK. This CDR3 is built from 18 residues. V was clipped by 1 base and J by 7 bases; unmatched bases: 16. CDR3 nucleotides: TGTGCCAGCAGCCAAGGTTTTGAGGGCCGACAGGGGGCGGGGGAGCAGTACTTC. This sequence encodes CASSQGFEGRQGAGEQYF.

At least ten counts were recorded for this clonotype. The chain combines TRBV13 with TRBJ2-7; 9 bases are a match to TRBD1. Trimming at V came to 5 bases and at J to 5 bases, leaving 4 bases not matched to a gene. CDR1 PRHDT and CDR2 FYEKMQ come from the germline V gene (reference sequence). The length of the CDR3 is 13 residues. The CDR3 DNA sequence: TGTGCCAGCAGCACGGGACAGGGCGACGAGCAGTACTTC. Amino acid sequence: CASSTGQGDEQYF. Filled out from reference TRBV13 and TRBJ2-7, the complete variable domain reads AAGVIQSPRHLIKEKRETATLKCYPIPRHDTVYWYQQGPGQDPQFLISFYEKMQSDKGSIPDRFSAQQFSDYHSELNMSSLELGDSALYFCASSTGQGDEQYFGPGTRLTVT.

The V gene is TRBV4-3, the J gene TRBJ1-1; D gene uncertain. V lost 0 bases and J 0 bases, leaving 8 bases between the germline ends. CDR1 is LGHNA and CDR2 is YSLEER in the germline V gene. The CDR3 runs 15 residues. CDR3 sequence (DNA): TGCGCCAGCAGCCAAGATCGTCCAGTGAACACTGAAGCTTTCTTT. Its translation: CASSQDRPVNTEAFF.

Points on this clonotype: A much larger clonotype is one base distant, so this may be a read error. The chain uses TRBV29-1 and TRBJ2-1; D is ambiguous. Germline CDR1 SQVTM, CDR2 ANQGSEA. The CDR3 extends over 14 amino acids. Trimming took 4 bases from V and 4 from J, leaving 14 bases between them. CDR3 sequence: CSVVSLGRYNEQFF. In DNA, the CDR3 is TGCAGCGTTGTTAGCCTCGGAAGGTACAATGAGCAGTTCTTC.

This clonotype was seen ten or more times. This rearrangement joins TRBV29-1 to TRBJ2-3; D possibly corresponds to TRBD2 (6 bases). The CDR3 contains 14 residues. The V end was cut by 6 bases, the J end by 6 bases, with 19 bases between. Germline CDR1 is SQVTM and CDR2 is ANQGSEA. The CDR3 sequence is CSVKMEGLGDTQYF. CDR3 DNA sequence: TGCAGCGTCAAAATGGAGGGATTGGGGGATACGCAGTATTTT.

V gene TRBV28 combines with J gene TRBJ1-5; 9 nucleotides align to TRBD1. Germline V gene sequence: CDR1 MDHEN, CDR2 SYDVKM. Trimming at V came to 0 bases and at J to 7 bases, leaving 7 bases not matched to a gene. CDR3 length: 16 residues. CDR3 amino acids: CASSLWGQGPSQPQHF. The CDR3 DNA is TGTGCCAGCAGTTTATGGGGACAGGGCCCATCACAGCCCCAGCATTTT. Drawing the rest from reference TRBV28 and TRBJ1-5, the complete variable domain is DVKVTQSSRYLVKRTGEKVFLECVQDMDHENMFWYRQDPGLGLRLIYFSYDVKMKEKGDIPEGYSVSREKKERFSLILESASTNQTSMYLCASSLWGQGPSQPQHFGDGTRLSIL.

This clonotype was seen ten or more times. CDR3: CASSLTTSGTADTQYF. As DNA, the CDR3 is TGCGCCAGCAGCTTGACAACTAGCGGGACGGCGGATACGCAGTATTTT. The gene calls are TRBV5-1 and TRBJ2-3; 10 nucleotides agree with TRBD2. The CDR3 has 16 residues. V trimming: 1 base; J trimming: 6 bases; junction bases outside the gene matches: 8. The germline V gene encodes CDR1 SGHRS and CDR2 YFSETQ.

The chain combines TRBV6-2 or TRBV6-3 with TRBJ2-1; TRBD1 is a possible D gene (5 bases). V shed 6 bases and J shed 0 bases, with 12 bases lying between them. CDR3 length: 15 residues. Germline V gene data show CDR1 as MNHEY and CDR2 as SVGEGT. The CDR3 here is CASSTGDSSYNEQFF. The CDR3 DNA reads as TGTGCCAGCAGCACCGGTGACAGCTCCTACAATGAGCAGTTCTTC.

In its sample, this clonotype was seen many times. The chain has TRBV2 and TRBJ1-2, with 8 nucleotides matching TRBD1. The CDR3 has 13 amino acids. Germline CDR1 SNHLY, CDR2 FYNNEI. V was pared by 3 bases and J by 7 bases, with 4 bases of the junction left unmatched. The CDR3 here is CASSDLDRVGYTF. CDR3 DNA sequence: TGTGCCAGCAGTGATTTGGACAGGGTTGGCTACACCTTC.

This clonotype was recorded at least ten times. The V gene is TRBV7-3, the J gene TRBJ2-1; 7 positions agree with TRBD2. CDR1 is SGHTA and CDR2 is FQGTGA in the germline V gene. V shed 3 bases and J 10 bases; nucleotides not matched to a gene: 3. The CDR3 sequence is 12 residues long. The CDR3 DNA is TGTGCCAGCAGCTTCCCGGGAGGAGAGCAGTTCTTC. Translating it yields CASSFPGGEQFF.

This clonotype counts as hyperexpanded. V and J are TRBV27 and TRBJ2-1, with TRBD1 matching over 7 bases. The CDR3 totals 13 residues. After removal of 5 bases from V and 7 bases from J, the junction contained 5 bases not matched to a gene. Germline-derived CDR1 and CDR2 are MNHEY and SMNVEV (reference sequence). The CDR3 is CASSLGQVNEQFF. CDR3 in DNA: TGTGCCAGCAGTCTCGGACAGGTTAATGAGCAGTTCTTC.

This clonotype has a count of ten or more. This chain joins TRBV7-2 and TRBJ1-1; TRBD1 matches 7 bases. CDR1 and CDR2 from the germline V gene are SGHTA and FQGNSA. This CDR3 region has 16 residues. With 2 bases clipped from V and 2 bases from J, the junction kept 8 bases outside the gene matches. In nucleotides, the CDR3 is TGTGCCAGCAGCTTACGACAGGGAGTAGGAAACACTGAAGCTTTCTTT. Translating it yields CASSLRQGVGNTEAFF.

This clonotype turned up a few times. Here the CDR3 omits its conserved ending phenylalanine or tryptophan, so a read error is the likely source. The V call is TRBV6-5, the J call TRBJ1-1; D gene ambiguous. Trimming removed 2 bases from V and 3 bases from J, with 7 bases in between. This CDR3 spans 13 amino acids. Germline CDR1 MNHEY, CDR2 SVGAGI. Here the CDR3 reads CASSYERHTEAFY. The CDR3 nucleotides read TGTGCCAGCAGTTACGAGAGACACACTGAAGCTTTCTAT.

This clonotype appeared many times. V usage is TRBV7-3 and J usage is TRBJ2-5, with D unresolved. Between the trimmed V and J ends, which lost 2 bases and 1 base, there was a span of 14 bases. The V gene's germline CDR1 is SGHTA and CDR2 FQGTGA. This CDR3 has 16 amino acids. DNA of the CDR3: TGTGCCAGCAGCTTATCGGTCAGCCGTCCCCAAGAGACCCAGTACTTC. As protein: CASSLSVSRPQETQYF.

In its sample, this clonotype was seen a few times. The rearrangement joins TRBV29-1 to TRBJ2-2; D is ambiguous. CDR1 and CDR2 (germline): SQVTM, ANQGSEA. There are 13 residues in the CDR3. With 5 bases removed from V and 2 bases from J, the gap between germline ends came to 9 bases. The CDR3 sequence is CSVWGTNTGELFF. As DNA, the CDR3 is TGCAGCGTTTGGGGTACCAACACCGGGGAGCTGTTTTTT.

With respect to this clonotype: The junction and the germline gene differ at one end; a read error may be behind it. The chain is built from TRBV29-1 and TRBJ1-2; no firm D call. The CDR3 extends over 14 amino acids. The germline gives CDR1 SQVTM, CDR2 ANQGSEA. CDR3: CSVEGPGLNYGYTF. The CDR3 DNA follows: TGCAGCGTCGAAGGACCTGGCCTTAACTATGGCTACACCTTC.

This chain uses TRBV28 with TRBJ2-2; no clear D gene. Trimming cost V 3 bases and J 1 base, with 9 bases left between them. In germline, CDR1 is MDHEN, CDR2 SYDVKM. The CDR3 sequence is 15 residues long. This CDR3 is CASSLARLNTGELFF. The CDR3 coding sequence is TGTGCCAGCAGTTTGGCCAGGTTGAACACCGGGGAGCTGTTTTTT.

This clonotype was recorded at least ten times. This chain connects TRBV5-1 to TRBJ2-7; TRBD2 is a possible D gene (6 bases). CDR3 length: 15 residues. Germline lookup yields CDR1 SGHRS and CDR2 YFSETQ. V dropped 0 bases and J dropped 7 bases, with 17 bases sitting between them. CDR3 in amino acids: CASSLASGRGSEQYF. CDR3 bases: TGCGCCAGCAGCTTGGCGTCAGGCCGGGGGAGTGAGCAGTACTTC.

This clonotype was recorded only once. A single base separates this from a much larger clone, so it may be a read error. The chain is built from TRBV27 and TRBJ1-5; D is ambiguous. CDR3 length: 14 amino acids. Trimming left V 4 bases short and J 1 base short, with 8 bases between. From germline, CDR1 is MNHEY and CDR2 SMNVEV (reference sequence). The DNA for the CDR3 is TGTGCCAGCAGTTCGCATCTGAGCAATCAGCCCCAGCATTTT. Translating gives CASSSHLSNQPQHF.

The sample holds many counts of this clonotype. The CDR3 here is CASSPTGDEQYF. CDR3 sequence (DNA): TGTGCCAGCAGCCCTACAGGAGACGAGCAGTACTTC. The rearrangement links TRBV7-2 to TRBJ2-7; tentatively, D is TRBD1 (5 bases). CDR3 length: 12 residues. Germline V gene lookup returns CDR1 SGHTA and CDR2 FQGNSA. Trimming took 5 bases from V and 5 from J, leaving 10 bases between them. The full variable domain, completed using reference TRBV7-2 and TRBJ2-7, is GAGVSQSPSNKVTEKGKDVELRCDPISGHTALYWYRQSLGQGLEFLIYFQGNSAPDKSGLPSDRFSAERTGGSVSTLTIQRTQQEDSAVYLCASSPTGDEQYFGPGTRLTVT.

The V and J genes are TRBV7-9 and TRBJ2-5, with D maybe TRBD2 (6 bases). Trimming took 5 bases from V and 5 from J, leaving 15 bases between them. The germline gives CDR1 SEHNR, CDR2 FQNEAQ (reference sequence). The CDR3 has 14 amino acids. The CDR3 is CASSPTLAWETQYF. CDR3 bases: TGTGCCAGCAGCCCGACCCTAGCGTGGGAGACCCAGTACTTC.

At least ten counts were recorded for this clonotype. CDR3 bases: TGTGCCAGCAGTTATTCCAGGGGGCCGAATCAGCCCCAGCATTTT. Translation gives CASSYSRGPNQPQHF. The chain uses TRBV6-5 and TRBJ1-5; 8 nucleotides match TRBD1. Germline V gene lookup returns CDR1 MNHEY and CDR2 SVGAGI. Trimming took 3 bases from V and 4 from J; bases not matched to a gene: 5. The CDR3 is 15 residues long.